The TCR beta chain described here comes from a study of radiotherapy plus CTLA-4 blockade in lung cancer (dated by TCRdb to 2016 to 2018). Describing the broader study: Objective responses occurred in about 19% of enrolled patients, and 30% to 35% achieved disease control. Findings and caveats that apply to the study as a whole: Increased serum interferon-beta after radiation, together with early dynamic changes in blood T cell clones, were reported to be the strongest predictors of response. After treatment with radiotherapy and ipilimumab, TCR clones that originated in tumors expanded in peripheral blood.

The study evaluated CTLA-4 blockade (ipilimumab) given together with focal radiation therapy in patients who had chemo-refractory metastatic non-small-cell lung cancer. The CDR3, from cysteine to phenylalanine, totals 15 residues. Just CDR3 DNA is preserved here, 45 bases in frame from base 1. Sequences SGHRS (CDR1) and YFSETQ (CDR2) are obtained from the germline V gene. After removal of 1 base from V and 3 bases from J, the junction retains 3 bases not matched to a gene. The library relied on the immunoSEQ multiplex PCR assay. Drawn from immuneACCESS, this table holds only the in-frame rearrangements with V and J called that TCRdb kept. Clones are partly lost; checked studies trace under half to an unresolved V gene and leave the rest unexplained. Here the sample has roughly 120,000 clones; nearly 80% occur a single time. The ten biggest clones cover approximately 5.5% of the sample. This clone was recorded many times. The specificity of this receptor is unknown. One base away there is no much larger clone; base qualities are not given.

The source is a human donor with non-small cell lung cancer who had a partial response to radiotherapy plus ipilimumab. The sample in question was peripheral blood, obtained from a patient treated with radiotherapy plus ipilimumab. The chain uses TRBV5-1 and TRBJ1-1; 10 bases in the middle match TRBD1. DNA sequence: TGCGCCAGCAGCTTGATTGGGACAGGGGACACTGAAGCTTTCTTT. Its protein reads: CASSLIGTGDTEAFF.